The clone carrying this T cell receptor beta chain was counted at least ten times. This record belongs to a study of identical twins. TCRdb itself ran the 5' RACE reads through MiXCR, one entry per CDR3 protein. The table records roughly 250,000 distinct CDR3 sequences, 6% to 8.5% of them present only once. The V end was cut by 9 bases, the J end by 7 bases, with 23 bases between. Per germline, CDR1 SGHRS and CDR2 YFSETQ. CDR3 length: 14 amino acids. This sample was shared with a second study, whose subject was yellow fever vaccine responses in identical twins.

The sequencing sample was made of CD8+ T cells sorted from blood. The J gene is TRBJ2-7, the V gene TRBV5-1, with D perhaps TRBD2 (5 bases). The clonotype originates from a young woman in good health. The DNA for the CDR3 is TGCGCCACCTCAGCGGACTCCCCTCCTTTTGAGCAGTACTTC. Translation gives CATSADSPPFEQYF. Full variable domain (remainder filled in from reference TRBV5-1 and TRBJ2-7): KAGVTQTPRYLIKTRGQQVTLSCSPISGHRSVSWYQQTPGQGLQFLFEYFSETQRNKGNFPGRFSGRQFSNSRSEMNVSTLELGDSALYLCATSADSPPFEQYFGPGTRLTVT.